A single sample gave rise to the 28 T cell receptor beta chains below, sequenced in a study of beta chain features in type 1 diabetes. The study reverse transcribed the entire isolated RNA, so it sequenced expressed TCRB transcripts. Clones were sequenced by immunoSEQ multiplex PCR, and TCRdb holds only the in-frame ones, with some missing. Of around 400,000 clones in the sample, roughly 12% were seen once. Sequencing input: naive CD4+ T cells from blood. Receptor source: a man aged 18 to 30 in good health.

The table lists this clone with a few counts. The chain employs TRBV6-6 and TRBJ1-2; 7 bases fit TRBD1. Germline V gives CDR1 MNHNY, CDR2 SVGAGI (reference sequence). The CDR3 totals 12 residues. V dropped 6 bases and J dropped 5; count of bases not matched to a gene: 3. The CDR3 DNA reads TGTGCCAGCAGAACAGGGGAGTATGGCTACACCTTC. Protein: CASRTGEYGYTF.

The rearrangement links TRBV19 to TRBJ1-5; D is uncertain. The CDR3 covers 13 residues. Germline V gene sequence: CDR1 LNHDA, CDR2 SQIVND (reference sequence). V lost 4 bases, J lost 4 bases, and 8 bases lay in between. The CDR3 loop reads CASSRGQNQPQHF. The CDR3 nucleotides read TGTGCCAGTAGTAGAGGGCAGAATCAGCCCCAGCATTTT.

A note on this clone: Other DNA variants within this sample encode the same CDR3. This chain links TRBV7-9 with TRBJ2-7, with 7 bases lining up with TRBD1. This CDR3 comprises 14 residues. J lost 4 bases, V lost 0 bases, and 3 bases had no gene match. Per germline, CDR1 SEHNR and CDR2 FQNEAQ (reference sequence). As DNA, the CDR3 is TGTGCCAGCAGCTTAGCCGGGACAGCTTACGAGCAGTACTTC. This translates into CASSLAGTAYEQYF. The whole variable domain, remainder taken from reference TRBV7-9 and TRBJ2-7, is DTGVSQNPRHKITKRGQNVTFRCDPISEHNRLYWYRQTLGQGPEFLTYFQNEAQLEKSRLLSDRFSAERPKGSFSTLEIQRTEQGDSAMYLCASSLAGTAYEQYFGPGTRLTVT.

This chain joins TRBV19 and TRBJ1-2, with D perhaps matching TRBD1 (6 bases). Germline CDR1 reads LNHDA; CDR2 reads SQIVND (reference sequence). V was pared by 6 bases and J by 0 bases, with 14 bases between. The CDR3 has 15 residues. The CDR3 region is CASRTQGLSNYGYTF. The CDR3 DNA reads TGTGCCAGTAGAACACAGGGCCTATCTAACTATGGCTACACCTTC.

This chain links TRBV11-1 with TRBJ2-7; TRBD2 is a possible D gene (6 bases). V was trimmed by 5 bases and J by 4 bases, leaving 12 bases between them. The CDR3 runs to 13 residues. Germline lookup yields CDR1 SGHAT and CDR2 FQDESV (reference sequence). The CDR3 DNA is TGTGCCAGCAGCAAGGACTACTGGTACGAGCAGTACTTC. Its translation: CASSKDYWYEQYF.

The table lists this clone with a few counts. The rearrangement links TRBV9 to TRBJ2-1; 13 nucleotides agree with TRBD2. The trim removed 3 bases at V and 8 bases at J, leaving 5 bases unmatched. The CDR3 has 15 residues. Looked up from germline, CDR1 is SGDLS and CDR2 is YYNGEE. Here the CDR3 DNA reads TGTGCCAGCAGCGCACTAGCGGGAGGGCCGCATGAGCAGTTCTTC. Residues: CASSALAGGPHEQFF.

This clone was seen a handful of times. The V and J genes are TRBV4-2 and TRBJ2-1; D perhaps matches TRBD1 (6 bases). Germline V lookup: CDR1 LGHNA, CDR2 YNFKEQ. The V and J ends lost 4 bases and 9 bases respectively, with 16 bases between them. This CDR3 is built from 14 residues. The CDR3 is CASSLGGSLAEQFF. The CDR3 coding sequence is TGTGCCAGCAGCCTAGGGGGTAGTCTGGCTGAGCAGTTCTTC.

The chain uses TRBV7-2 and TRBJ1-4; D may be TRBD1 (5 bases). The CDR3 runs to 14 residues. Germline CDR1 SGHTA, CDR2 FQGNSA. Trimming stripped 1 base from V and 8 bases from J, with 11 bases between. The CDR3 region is CASSLGQGEEKLFF. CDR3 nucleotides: TGTGCCAGCAGCTTAGGCCAGGGCGAGGAAAAACTGTTTTTT.

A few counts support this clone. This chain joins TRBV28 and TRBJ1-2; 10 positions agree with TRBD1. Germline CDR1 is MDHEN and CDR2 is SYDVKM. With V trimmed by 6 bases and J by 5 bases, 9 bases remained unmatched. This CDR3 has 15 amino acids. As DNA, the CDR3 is TGTGCCAGCAGGGACAGGGGGGCGAGGAGTTATGGCTACACCTTC. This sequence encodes CASRDRGARSYGYTF.

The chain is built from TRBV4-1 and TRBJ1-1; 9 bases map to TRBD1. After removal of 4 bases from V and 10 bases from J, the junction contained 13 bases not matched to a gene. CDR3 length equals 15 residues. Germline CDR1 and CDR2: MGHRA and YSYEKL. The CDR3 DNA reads TGCGCCAGCAGCCCGTCGGGACAGGGCACCATGCGAGCTTTCTTT. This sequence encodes CASSPSGQGTMRAFF.

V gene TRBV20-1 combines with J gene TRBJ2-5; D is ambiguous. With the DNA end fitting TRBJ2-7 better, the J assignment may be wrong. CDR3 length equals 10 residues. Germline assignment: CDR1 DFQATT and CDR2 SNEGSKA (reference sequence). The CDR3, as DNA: TGCAGTGCTAGGGTCTACGAGCAGTACTTC. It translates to CSARVYEQYF.

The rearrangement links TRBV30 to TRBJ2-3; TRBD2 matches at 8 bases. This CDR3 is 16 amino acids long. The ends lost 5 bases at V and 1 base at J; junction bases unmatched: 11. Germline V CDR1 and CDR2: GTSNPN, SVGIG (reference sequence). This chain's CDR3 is CAWRGGGLVRTDTQYF. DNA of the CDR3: TGTGCCTGGCGGGGGGGTGGACTAGTCCGCACAGATACGCAGTATTTT.

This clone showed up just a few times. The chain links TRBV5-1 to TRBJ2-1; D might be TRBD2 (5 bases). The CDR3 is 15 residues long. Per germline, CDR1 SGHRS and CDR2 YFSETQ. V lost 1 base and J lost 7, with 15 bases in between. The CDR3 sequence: CASSLTAQAGNEQFF. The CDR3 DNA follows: TGCGCCAGCAGCTTGACCGCCCAGGCGGGTAATGAGCAGTTCTTC.

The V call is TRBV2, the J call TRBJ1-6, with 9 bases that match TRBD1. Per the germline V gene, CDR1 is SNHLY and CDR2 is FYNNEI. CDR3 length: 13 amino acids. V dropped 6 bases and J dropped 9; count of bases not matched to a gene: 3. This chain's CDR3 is CASRGTGSSPLHF. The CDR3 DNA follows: TGTGCCAGCAGGGGGACAGGGAGTTCACCCCTCCACTTT.

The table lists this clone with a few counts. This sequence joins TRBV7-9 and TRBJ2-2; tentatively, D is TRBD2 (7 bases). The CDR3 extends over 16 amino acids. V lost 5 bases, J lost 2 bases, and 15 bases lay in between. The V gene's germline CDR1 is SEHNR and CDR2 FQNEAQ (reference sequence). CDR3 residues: CASSRWRGPNTGELFF. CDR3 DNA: TGTGCCAGCAGCCGCTGGCGGGGGCCTAACACCGGGGAGCTGTTTTTT.

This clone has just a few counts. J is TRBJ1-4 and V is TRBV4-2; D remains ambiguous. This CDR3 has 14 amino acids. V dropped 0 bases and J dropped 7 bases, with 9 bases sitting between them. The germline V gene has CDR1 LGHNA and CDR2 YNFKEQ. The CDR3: CASSQEVRGEKLFF. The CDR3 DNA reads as TGTGCCAGCAGCCAAGAAGTCCGCGGTGAAAAACTGTTTTTT.

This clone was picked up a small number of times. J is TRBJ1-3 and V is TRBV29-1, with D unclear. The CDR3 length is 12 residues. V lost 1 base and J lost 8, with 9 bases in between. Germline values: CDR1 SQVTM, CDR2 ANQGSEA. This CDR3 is CSVEGGSDTIYF. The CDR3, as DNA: TGCAGCGTTGAAGGAGGGTCGGACACCATATATTTT.

The CDR3 protein is CASSRTGGTENIQYF. CDR3 DNA: TGTGCCAGCAGCCGGACAGGGGGCACCGAAAACATTCAGTACTTC. The chain carries TRBV4-2 and TRBJ2-4, with TRBD1 identical over 11 bases. This CDR3 spans 15 amino acids. With 4 bases clipped from V and 5 bases from J, the junction kept 4 bases outside the gene matches. CDR1 is LGHNA and CDR2 is YNFKEQ in the germline V gene.

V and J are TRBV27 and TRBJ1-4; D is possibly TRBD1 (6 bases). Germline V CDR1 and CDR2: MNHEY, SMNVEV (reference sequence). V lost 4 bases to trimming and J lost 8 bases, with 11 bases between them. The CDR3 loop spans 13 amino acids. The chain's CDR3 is CASSYRVLEKLFF. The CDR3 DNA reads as TGTGCCAGCAGTTACAGGGTTTTGGAAAAACTGTTTTTT.

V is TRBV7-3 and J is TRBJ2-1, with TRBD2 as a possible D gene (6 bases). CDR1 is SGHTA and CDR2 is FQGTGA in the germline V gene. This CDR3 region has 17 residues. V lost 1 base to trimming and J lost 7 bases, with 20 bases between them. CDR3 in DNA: TGTGCCAGCAGCTTAATCGGAGGGAGAAAGCTGGGTAATGAGCAGTTCTTC. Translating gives CASSLIGGRKLGNEQFF.

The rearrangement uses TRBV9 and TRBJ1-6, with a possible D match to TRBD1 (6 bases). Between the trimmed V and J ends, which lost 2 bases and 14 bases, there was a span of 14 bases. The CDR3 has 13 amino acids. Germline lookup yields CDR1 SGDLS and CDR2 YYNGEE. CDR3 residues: CASSVDSASALHF. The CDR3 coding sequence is TGTGCCAGCAGCGTGGACAGCGCTTCGGCCCTCCACTTT.

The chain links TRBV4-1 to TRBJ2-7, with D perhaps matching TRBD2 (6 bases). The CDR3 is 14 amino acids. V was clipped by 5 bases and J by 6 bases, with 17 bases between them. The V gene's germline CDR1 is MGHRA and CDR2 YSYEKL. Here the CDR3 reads CASSSTRGSGEQYF. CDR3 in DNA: TGCGCCAGCAGCTCGACCCGGGGGAGTGGCGAGCAGTACTTC.

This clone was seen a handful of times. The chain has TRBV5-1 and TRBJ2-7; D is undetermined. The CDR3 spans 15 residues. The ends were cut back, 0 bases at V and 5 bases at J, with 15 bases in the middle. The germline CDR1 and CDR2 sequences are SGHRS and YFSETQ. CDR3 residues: CASSLAPGTTDEQYF. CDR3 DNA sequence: TGCGCCAGCAGCTTGGCACCCGGAACTACCGACGAGCAGTACTTC.

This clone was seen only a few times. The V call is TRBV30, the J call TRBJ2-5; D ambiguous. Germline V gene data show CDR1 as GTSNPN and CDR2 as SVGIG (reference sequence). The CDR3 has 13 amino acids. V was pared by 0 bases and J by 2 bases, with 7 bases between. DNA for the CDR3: TGTGCCTGGAGTGTAAACAGTCAAGAGACCCAGTACTTC. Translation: CAWSVNSQETQYF.

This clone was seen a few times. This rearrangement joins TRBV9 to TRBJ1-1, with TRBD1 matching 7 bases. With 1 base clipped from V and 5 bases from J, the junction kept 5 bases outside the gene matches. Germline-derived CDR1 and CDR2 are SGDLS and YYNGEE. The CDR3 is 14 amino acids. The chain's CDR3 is CASSVSDRRTEAFF. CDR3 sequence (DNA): TGTGCCAGCAGCGTATCGGACAGGAGGACTGAAGCTTTCTTT.

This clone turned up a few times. This chain's CDR3 is CASSLAGKVEQFF. Written as DNA, the CDR3 is TGTGCCAGCAGCTTGGCCGGGAAGGTTGAGCAGTTCTTC. This chain connects TRBV5-4 to TRBJ2-1; possible D gene TRBD2, 5 bases. This CDR3 spans 13 amino acids. Trimming shortened V by 0 bases and J by 9 bases, and 10 bases separated the two germline ends. Germline lookup yields CDR1 SGHNT and CDR2 YYREEE (reference sequence).

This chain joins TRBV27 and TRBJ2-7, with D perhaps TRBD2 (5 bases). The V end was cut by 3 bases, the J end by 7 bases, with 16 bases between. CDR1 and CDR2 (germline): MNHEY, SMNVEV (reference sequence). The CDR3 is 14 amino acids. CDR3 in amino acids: CASSFIPERGEQYF. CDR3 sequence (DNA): TGTGCCAGCAGTTTTATCCCCGAGCGAGGGGAGCAGTACTTC.

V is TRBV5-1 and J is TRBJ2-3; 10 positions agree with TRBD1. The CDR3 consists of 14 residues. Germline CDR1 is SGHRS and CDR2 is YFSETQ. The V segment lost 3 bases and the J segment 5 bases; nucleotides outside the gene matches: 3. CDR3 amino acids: CASSSGDRGDTQYF. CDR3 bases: TGCGCCAGCAGCTCTGGGGACAGGGGAGATACGCAGTATTTT.